The rows below give T cell receptor beta chains drawn from one sample of a study of molecular identifiers for immune sequencing clone quantification. TCRdb redid the calling of the PCR reads with MiXCR, one entry per CDR3 protein. The sample contains some 590,000 distinct CDR3 sequences, 25% of which appear only once. The sequenced sample consisted of naive CD8+ T cells from blood, with Jurkat cell RNA spiked in. All receptors derive from a human donor in good health. Some libraries in this study had Jurkat cell RNA spiked in. CDR3s include the opening cysteine and the closing phenylalanine or tryptophan. The D gene is left open where the match is weak. Clone size is not always given. Where it is, it says once, few, many or a class for expanded clones.

TRBJ1-2,TRBV4-3,TRBD1,few,CASSQESTGPYYGYTF,TGCGCCAGCAGCCAAGAGTCGACAGGGCCCTACTATGGCTACACCTTC
TRBJ1-1,TRBV4-3,NA,few,CASSQGTGLEAFF,TGCGCCAGCAGCCAGGGTACAGGACTGGAAGCTTTCTTT
TRBJ1-1,TRBV6-2/TRBV6-3,TRBD1,few,CASRRQGGTEAFF,TGTGCCAGCAGACGACAGGGGGGCACTGAAGCTTTCTTT
TRBJ2-5,TRBV7-9,TRBD1,few,CASSPTGVGETQYF,TGTGCCAGCAGCCCGACAGGGGTAGGCGAGACCCAGTACTTC
TRBJ1-1,TRBV6-6,TRBD1,NA,CASSSQGAREASF,TGTGCCAGCAGTTCACAGGGGGCAAGAGAAGCTTCCTTT
TRBJ2-7,TRBV5-3,NA,few,CASSHTLDSYEQYF,TGTGCCAGCAGCCACACGCTCGACAGCTACGAGCAGTACTTC
TRBJ1-3,TRBV11-2,NA,few,CASSPLVGGNTIYF,TGTGCCAGCAGCCCCCTAGTAGGCGGAAACACCATATATTTT
TRBJ2-1,TRBV27,TRBD2,few,CASSLSTSGYNEQSF,TGTGCCAGCAGTTTAAGTACTAGCGGATACAATGAGCAGTCCTTC
TRBJ2-7,TRBV5-6,TRBD2,few,CASSLHLGRGDPYEQYF,TGTGCCAGCAGCCTCCACCTTGGGCGGGGGGACCCCTACGAGCAGTACTTC
TRBJ1-4,TRBV5-5,NA,many,CASSPWFLTGNEKLFF,TGTGCCAGCAGCCCGTGGTTTCTCACGGGAAATGAAAAACTGTTTTTT
TRBJ1-1,TRBV6-2/TRBV6-3,NA,many,CASSYSWVYSEAFF,TGTGCCAGCAGTTACTCGTGGGTATATTCTGAAGCTTTCTTT